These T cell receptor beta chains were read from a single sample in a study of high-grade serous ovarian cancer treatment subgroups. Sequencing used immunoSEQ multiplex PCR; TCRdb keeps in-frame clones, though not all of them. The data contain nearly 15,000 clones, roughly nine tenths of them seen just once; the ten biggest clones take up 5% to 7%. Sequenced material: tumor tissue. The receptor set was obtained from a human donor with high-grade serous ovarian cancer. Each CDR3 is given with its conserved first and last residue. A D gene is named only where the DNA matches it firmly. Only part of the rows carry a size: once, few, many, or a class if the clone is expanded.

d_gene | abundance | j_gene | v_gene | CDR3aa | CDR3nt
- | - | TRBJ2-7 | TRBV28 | CASAPFAAQGQYEQYF | TGTGCCAGCGCACCCTTCGCGGCTCAGGGGCAATACGAGCAGTACTTC
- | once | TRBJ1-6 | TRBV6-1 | CASSEAPGDGNSPLHF | TGTGCCAGCAGTGAAGCGCCAGGCGACGGAAATTCGCCCCTCCACTTT
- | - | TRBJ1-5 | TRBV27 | CASSSQGTNQPQHF | TGTGCCAGCAGTTCTCAGGGTACCAATCAGCCCCAGCATTTT
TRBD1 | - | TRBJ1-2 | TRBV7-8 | CASSLLGGTGGLGYTF | TGTGCCAGCAGCCTGTTGGGCGGGACAGGGGGTCTTGGCTACACCTTC
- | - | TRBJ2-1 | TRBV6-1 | CAASEQVDEQFF | TGTGCCGCCTCAGAGCAGGTCGATGAGCAGTTCTTC
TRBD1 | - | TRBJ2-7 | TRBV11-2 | CASSHPGQAYEQYF | TGTGCCAGCAGCCACCCTGGACAGGCCTACGAGCAGTACTTC
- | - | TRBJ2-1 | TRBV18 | CASSLQGWSYNEQFF | TGTGCCAGCTCACTACAGGGTTGGTCCTACAATGAGCAGTTCTTC
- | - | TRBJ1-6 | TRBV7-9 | CASSLGQLPPYNSPLHF | TGTGCCAGCAGCCTAGGACAACTACCTCCTTATAATTCACCCCTCCACTTT
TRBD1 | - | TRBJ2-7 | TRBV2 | CASSDRGQASYEQYF | TGTGCCAGCAGTGACCGGGGACAGGCCTCCTACGAGCAGTACTTC
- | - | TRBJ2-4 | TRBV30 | CAWSVVAKNIQYF | TGTGCCTGGAGTGTGGTAGCCAAAAACATTCAGTACTTC
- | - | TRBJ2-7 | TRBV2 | CAISDLYEQYF | TGTGCCATCTCGGACCTGTACGAGCAGTACTTC
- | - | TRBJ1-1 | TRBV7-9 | CASSLAWGRGDTEAFF | TGTGCCAGCAGCTTAGCGTGGGGCAGGGGAGACACTGAAGCTTTCTTT
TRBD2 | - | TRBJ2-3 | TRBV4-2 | CASSQDAAGRTDTQYF | TGTGCCAGCAGCCAAGACGCAGCGGGGCGCACAGATACGCAGTATTTT
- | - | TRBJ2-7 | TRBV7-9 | CASSLEAAGAAEQYF | TGTGCCAGCAGCTTAGAGGCGGCAGGAGCCGCCGAGCAGTACTTC
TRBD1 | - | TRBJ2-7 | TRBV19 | CASSTSLGTGGFFYEQYF | TGTGCCAGTAGTACATCCCTCGGTACAGGGGGCTTTTTTTACGAGCAGTACTTC
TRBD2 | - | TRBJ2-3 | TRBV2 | CASSDGSGGATDTQYF | TGTGCCAGCAGTGATGGTAGCGGGGGGGCAACAGATACGCAGTATTTT
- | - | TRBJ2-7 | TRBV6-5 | CASGGQRYEQYF | TGTGCCAGCGGGGGCCAACGCTACGAGCAGTACTTC
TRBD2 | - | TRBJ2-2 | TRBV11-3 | CASSWTGTTTGELFF | TGTGCCAGCAGCTGGACCGGGACTACCACCGGGGAGCTGTTTTTT
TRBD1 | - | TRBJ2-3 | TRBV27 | CASRIARGPDTQYF | TGTGCCAGCAGGATAGCGAGGGGGCCAGATACGCAGTATTTT
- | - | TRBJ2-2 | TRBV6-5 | CASSRRRTGELFF | TGTGCCAGCAGCCGGCGGCGGACCGGGGAGCTGTTTTTT
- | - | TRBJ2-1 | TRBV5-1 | CASSLLGGTNEQFF | TGCGCCAGCAGCTTGCTGGGCGGCACTAATGAGCAGTTCTTC
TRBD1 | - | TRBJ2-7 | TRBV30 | CAWSAPDRGAYEQYF | TGTGCCTGGAGTGCCCCCGACAGGGGCGCCTACGAGCAGTACTTC
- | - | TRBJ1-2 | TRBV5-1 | CASSLEGVRYGYTF | TGCGCCAGCAGCTTGGAGGGGGTGCGGTATGGCTACACCTTC
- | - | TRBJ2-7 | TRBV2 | CASSPGLSYEQYF | TGTGCCAGCAGTCCGGGACTGTCCTACGAGCAGTACTTC
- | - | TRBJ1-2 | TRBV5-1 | CASSETLSGYTF | TGCGCCAGCAGCGAGACGCTCTCTGGCTACACCTTC
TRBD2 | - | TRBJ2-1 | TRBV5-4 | CASSYVAGENNEQFF | TGTGCCAGCAGCTATGTAGCGGGGGAAAACAATGAGCAGTTCTTC
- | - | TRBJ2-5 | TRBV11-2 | CASSLEQLETQYF | TGTGCCAGCAGCTTAGAACAGTTGGAGACCCAGTACTTC
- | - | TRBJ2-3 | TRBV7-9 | CASSFGGSTDTQYF | TGTGCCAGCAGCTTTGGCGGGAGCACAGATACGCAGTATTTT
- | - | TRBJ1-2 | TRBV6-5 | CASSYSTTGRSYGHTF | TGTGCCAGCAGTTACTCGACCACAGGGCGAAGCTATGGCCACACCTTC
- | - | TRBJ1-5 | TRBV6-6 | CASSYTDSRYQPQHF | TGTGCCAGCAGTTACACGGACAGCCGCTATCAGCCCCAGCATTTT
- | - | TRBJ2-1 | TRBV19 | CASSILGGSSYNEQFF | TGTGCCAGTAGTATATTAGGGGGAAGCTCCTACAATGAGCAGTTCTTC
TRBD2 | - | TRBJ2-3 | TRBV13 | CASSTAPLAGGPEDTQYF | TGTGCCAGCAGCACGGCTCCTCTAGCGGGGGGGCCAGAGGATACGCAGTATTTT
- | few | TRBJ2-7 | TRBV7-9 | CASIDLEEGAGEQYF | TGTGCCAGCATCGACCTTGAGGAGGGGGCGGGAGAGCAGTACTTC
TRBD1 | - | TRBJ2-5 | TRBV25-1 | CASGDDRGPRETQYF | TGTGCCAGCGGCGACGACAGGGGGCCGAGAGAGACCCAGTACTTC
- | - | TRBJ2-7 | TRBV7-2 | CASSIRGQSYEQYF | TGTGCCAGCAGCATCCGAGGACAGTCCTACGAGCAGTACTTC
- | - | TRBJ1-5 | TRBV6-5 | CASGGRGVGNQPQHF | TGTGCCAGCGGCGGACGGGGAGTCGGCAATCAGCCCCAGCATTTT
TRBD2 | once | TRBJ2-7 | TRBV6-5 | CASSSLAGGNEQYF | TGTGCCAGCAGTTCACTAGCGGGGGGGAACGAGCAGTACTTC
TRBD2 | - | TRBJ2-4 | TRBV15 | CATSRERGTAKNIQYF | TGTGCCACCAGCAGGGAGCGGGGGACTGCCAAAAACATTCAGTACTTC
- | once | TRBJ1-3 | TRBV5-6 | CASSLGQGFGNTIYF | TGTGCCAGCAGCTTGGGGCAGGGGTTCGGAAACACCATATATTTT
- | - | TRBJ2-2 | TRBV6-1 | CASSELAGAINTGELFF | TGTGCCAGCAGTGAACTTGCGGGGGCGATCAACACCGGGGAGCTGTTTTTT
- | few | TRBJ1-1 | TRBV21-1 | CASSKAGVGTEAFF | TGTGCCAGCAGCAAGGCAGGGGTTGGTACTGAAGCTTTCTTT
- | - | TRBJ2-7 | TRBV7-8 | CASSFQGRVRHEQYF | TGTGCCAGCAGCTTTCAGGGGAGGGTTCGGCACGAGCAGTACTTC
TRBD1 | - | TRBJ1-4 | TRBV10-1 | CASSSGQVNEKLFF | TGCGCCAGCAGTTCGGGACAGGTTAATGAAAAACTGTTTTTT
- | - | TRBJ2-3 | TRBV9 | CASSLTTREADTQYF | TGTGCCAGCAGCCTAACGACTAGAGAGGCAGATACGCAGTATTTT
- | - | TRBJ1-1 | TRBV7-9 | CASSFPYGGSITEAFF | TGTGCCAGCAGCTTCCCTTACGGGGGGTCTATAACTGAAGCTTTCTTT
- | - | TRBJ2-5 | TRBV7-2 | CASSLVWLTNSEETQYF | TGTGCCAGCAGCTTAGTGTGGCTTACAAACTCAGAAGAGACCCAGTACTTC
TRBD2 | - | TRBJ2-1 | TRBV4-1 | CASSQGRGAGGRNEQFF | TGCGCCAGCAGCCAAGGGAGGGGAGCGGGGGGGCGCAATGAGCAGTTCTTC